Detailed here is one T cell receptor beta chain. Its antigen remains unidentified. The sample comes from a study of cytomegalovirus exposure and HLA in healthy donors. Study results and limitations: As immune exposure information, only CMV serostatus was available. Within an earlier analysis, most TCR beta V segments proved productive either about 90% or about 30% of the time. Listed as cytomegalovirus-associated were 164 TCR beta chains.

PCR was performed using 60 Vbeta and 13 Jbeta primers. Some clones are missing from TCRdb's copy, which holds only in-frame ones; the method was immunoSEQ multiplex PCR. The data hold 130,000 or so clones, with approximately 80% observed a single time. Germline V gene sequence: CDR1 MDHEN, CDR2 SYDVKM. CDR3 length: 12 residues. V dropped 5 bases and J dropped 4 bases, with 6 bases sitting between them. Specimen: PBMCs. The source of this sequence is a male donor in good health and CMV-seropositive. The chain employs TRBV28 and TRBJ2-1; D perhaps matches TRBD1 (5 bases). The CDR3 region is CASSTGYNEQFF. CDR3 in DNA: TGTGCCAGCAGTACAGGATACAATGAGCAGTTCTTC.